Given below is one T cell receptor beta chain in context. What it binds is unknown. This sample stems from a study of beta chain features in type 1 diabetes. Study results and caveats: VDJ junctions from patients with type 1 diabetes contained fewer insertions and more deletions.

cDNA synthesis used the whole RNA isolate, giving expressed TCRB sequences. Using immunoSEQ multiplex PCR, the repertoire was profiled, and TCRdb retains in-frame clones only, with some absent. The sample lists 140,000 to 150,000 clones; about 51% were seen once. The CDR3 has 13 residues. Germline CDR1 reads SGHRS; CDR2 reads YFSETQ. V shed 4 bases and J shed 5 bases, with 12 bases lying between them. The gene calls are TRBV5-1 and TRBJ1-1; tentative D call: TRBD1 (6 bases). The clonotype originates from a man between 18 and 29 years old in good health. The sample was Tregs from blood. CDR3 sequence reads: CASSTTGRTEAFF. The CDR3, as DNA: TGCGCCAGCAGCACCACAGGGAGAACTGAAGCTTTCTTT.